Following are 18 T cell receptor beta chains from one sample sequenced in a study of T-cell memory formation after mild COVID-19. TCRdb used MiXCR to reprocess the 5' RACE reads, holding one entry per CDR3 protein. This sample has approximately 580,000 distinct CDR3 sequences, with over 20% found just once. Sequencing input: PBMCs or a T cell subset sorted from them (not recorded which). The source of these receptors is an adult woman who had mild COVID-19 (a few samples of this study predate the infection). Cell type and time point are not known.

The sample holds a few counts of this clonotype. The rearrangement joins TRBV29-1 to TRBJ2-1, with 7 bases that match TRBD1. There are 10 residues in the CDR3. Looked up from germline, CDR1 is SQVTM and CDR2 is ANQGSEA. V dropped 6 bases and J dropped 14; count of bases not matched to a gene: 7. CDR3 nucleotide sequence: TGCAGCGTGACCGGGACAGCCGAGTTCTTC. Protein product: CSVTGTAEFF.

This clonotype was observed a few times. The rearrangement uses TRBV20-1 and TRBJ2-5, with TRBD2 matching 8 bases. The germline V gene encodes CDR1 DFQATT and CDR2 SNEGSKA (reference sequence). CDR3 length equals 15 residues. V trimming: 0 bases; J trimming: 4 bases; junction bases outside the gene matches: 7. In nucleotides, the CDR3 is TGCAGTGCTAGAGATCTAGCGGGCAATCGAGAGACCCAGTACTTC. Protein: CSARDLAGNRETQYF.

Only a few counts were recorded for this clonotype. The chain combines TRBV7-3 with TRBJ2-3, with D maybe TRBD1 (5 bases). V was cut by 2 bases and J by 3 bases, with 9 bases left in between. This CDR3 comprises 14 residues. The germline V gene has CDR1 SGHTA and CDR2 FQGTGA. In nucleotides, the CDR3 is TGTGCCAGCAGCTTATACGCAGGGACAGATACGCAGTATTTT. Its protein product is CASSLYAGTDTQYF.

This clonotype was observed a few times. V usage is TRBV20-1 and J usage is TRBJ2-2; 9 bases agree with TRBD1. The trim removed 7 bases at V and 2 bases at J, leaving 5 bases unmatched. This CDR3 spans 14 amino acids. CDR1 and CDR2 (germline): DFQATT, SNEGSKA (reference sequence). This CDR3 reads CSVTGQGNTGELFF. The CDR3, as DNA: TGCAGTGTTACGGGACAGGGTAACACCGGGGAGCTGTTTTTT.

V is TRBV10-3 and J is TRBJ1-1; D unclear. The V and J ends lost 4 bases and 6 bases respectively, with 6 bases between them. Germline CDR1 reads ENHRY; CDR2 reads SYGVKD. The CDR3 sequence is 11 residues long. CDR3 protein: CAISADSEAFF. For the CDR3, the DNA is TGTGCCATCAGTGCTGATTCTGAAGCTTTCTTT.

This clonotype has ten or more counts. The chain couples TRBV4-2 to TRBJ2-7, with D unresolved. The CDR3 loop spans 13 amino acids. Between the trimmed V and J ends, which lost 0 bases and 0 bases, there was a span of 3 bases. CDR1 LGHNA and CDR2 YNFKEQ come from the germline V gene. In DNA form, the CDR3 reads TGTGCCAGCAGCCAAGATCGCTCCTACGAGCAGTACTTC. Its translation: CASSQDRSYEQYF.

The chain is built from TRBV4-3 and TRBJ2-7; 12 bases agree with TRBD1. The CDR3 has 18 amino acids. The V gene end was trimmed by 3 bases and the J gene end by 4 bases; junction bases not matched to a gene: 13. Germline loops: CDR1 LGHNA, CDR2 YSLEER. CDR3 residues: CASSQTGTGGLPGYEQYF. CDR3 nucleotides: TGCGCCAGCAGCCAGACCGGGACAGGGGGCCTCCCGGGGTACGAGCAGTACTTC.

The rearrangement uses TRBV5-1 and TRBJ2-3; tentatively, D is TRBD1 or TRBD2 (6 bases each). V was pared by 6 bases and J by 1 base, with 21 bases between. The CDR3 runs to 17 residues. Looked up from germline, CDR1 is SGHRS and CDR2 is YFSETQ. The CDR3 protein is CASNAGGQVRRTDTQYF. CDR3 coding DNA: TGCGCCAGCAACGCCGGGGGACAAGTGAGACGCACAGATACGCAGTATTTT.

In this sample, this clonotype turned up a few times. The rearrangement links TRBV29-1 to TRBJ2-1; a possible D gene is TRBD1 (6 bases). Trimming left V 7 bases short and J 5 bases short, with 12 bases between. CDR1 and CDR2 (germline): SQVTM, ANQGSEA. This CDR3 region has 12 residues. CDR3 DNA sequence: TGCAGCGACGACAGGTCACACAATGAGCAGTTCTTC. Translating it yields CSDDRSHNEQFF.

As for this clonotype: Sequence at one end of the junction differs from germline and may be a read error. V and J are TRBV29-1 and TRBJ1-1, with D hard to call. CDR1 is SQVTM, CDR2 ANQGSEA, per germline. The CDR3 runs 15 residues. The CDR3 DNA is TGCAGCGTTGAAGATGGGAGCCCCAGGAACCCTGAAGCTTTCTTT. The encoded protein is CSVEDGSPRNPEAFF.

V and J are TRBV10-3 and TRBJ1-4; D not certain. This CDR3 contains 15 residues. V lost 2 bases, J lost 7 bases, and 14 bases lay in between. Germline V lookup: CDR1 ENHRY, CDR2 SYGVKD. CDR3: CAISETRAPSEKLFF. The CDR3 nucleotides are TGTGCCATCAGTGAGACAAGGGCACCGAGTGAAAAACTGTTTTTT.

This chain uses TRBV7-2 with TRBJ2-1; 11 bases align to TRBD2. V was clipped by 4 bases and J by 0 bases; unmatched bases: 5. This CDR3 is 17 amino acids long. CDR1 SGHTA and CDR2 FQGNSA come from the germline V gene. CDR3 sequence: CASSSLAGGSSYNEQFF. CDR3 DNA sequence: TGTGCCAGCAGCTCGCTAGCGGGGGGCAGCTCCTACAATGAGCAGTTCTTC.

This clonotype was seen more than once but under ten times. The CDR3 DNA is TGTGCCAGCAGCTTAGATTTTTTCGGGGGGTTGAACACCGGGGAGCTGTTTTTT. The encoded protein is CASSLDFFGGLNTGELFF. This chain links TRBV11-2 with TRBJ2-2; TRBD2 agrees at 7 bases. Per germline, CDR1 SGHAT and CDR2 FQNNGV. With 0 bases clipped from V and 1 base from J, the junction kept 8 bases outside the gene matches. The CDR3 length is 18 residues.

DNA of the CDR3: TGCGCCAGCAGCCTCCTACAGGGGGGGTGGGCTGAAGCTTTCTTT. Translated: CASSLLQGGWAEAFF. The rearrangement links TRBV4-1 to TRBJ1-1, with 8 bases lining up with TRBD1. The CDR3 runs to 15 residues. Germline trimming cut 4 bases from V and 6 bases from J; bases unmatched to any gene: 10. Germline V gene sequence: CDR1 MGHRA, CDR2 YSYEKL.

The genes are TRBV9 and TRBJ1-2; D unclear. Germline V gene lookup returns CDR1 SGDLS and CDR2 YYNGEE. The CDR3 is 14 amino acids. The V end was cut by 0 bases, the J end by 4 bases, with 10 bases between. The CDR3 bases are TGTGCCAGCAGCGTAGGAGCGACCACCTATGGCTACACCTTC. Its translation is CASSVGATTYGYTF.

This clonotype turned up a few times. The chain uses TRBV7-3 and TRBJ2-1; 14 nucleotides align to TRBD2. The trim removed 4 bases at V and 8 bases at J, leaving 4 bases unmatched. The CDR3 contains 15 residues. CDR1 SGHTA and CDR2 FQGTGA come from the germline V gene. CDR3 DNA: TGTGCCAGCAGCTCCCGGACTAGCGGGAGGTATGAGCAGTTCTTC. The encoded protein is CASSSRTSGRYEQFF.

This clonotype was seen a handful of times. J is TRBJ2-2 and V is TRBV4-1; TRBD2 aligns across 10 bases. Per germline, CDR1 MGHRA and CDR2 YSYEKL. This CDR3 comprises 16 residues. J lost 6 bases, V lost 5 bases, and 9 bases had no gene match. CDR3 DNA: TGCGCCAGCAGCTACCATGAGCGGGGGGGCGCCGGGGAGCTGTTTTTT. This encodes CASSYHERGGAGELFF.

The CDR3 DNA is TGCAGTGCTAGAAATCTAGCGGGAGTTGGGGACAATGAGCAGTTCTTC. The encoded protein is CSARNLAGVGDNEQFF. The V gene is TRBV20-1, the J gene TRBJ2-1, with TRBD2 identical over 10 bases. Germline loops: CDR1 DFQATT, CDR2 SNEGSKA (reference sequence). V shed 2 bases and J 5 bases; nucleotides not matched to a gene: 9. The CDR3 is 16 amino acids.